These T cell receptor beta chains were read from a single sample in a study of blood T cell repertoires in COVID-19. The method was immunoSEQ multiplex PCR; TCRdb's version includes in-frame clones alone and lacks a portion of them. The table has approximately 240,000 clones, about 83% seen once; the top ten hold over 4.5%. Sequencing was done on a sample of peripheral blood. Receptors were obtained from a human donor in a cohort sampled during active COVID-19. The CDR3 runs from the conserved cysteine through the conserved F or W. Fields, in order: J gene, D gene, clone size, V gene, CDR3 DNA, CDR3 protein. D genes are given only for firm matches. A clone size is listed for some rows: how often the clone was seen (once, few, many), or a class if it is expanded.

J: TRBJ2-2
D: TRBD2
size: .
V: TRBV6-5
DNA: TGTGCCAGCAGTTACGCCCTAGCGGGAAAGACCGGGGAGCTGTTTTTT
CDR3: CASSYALAGKTGELFF

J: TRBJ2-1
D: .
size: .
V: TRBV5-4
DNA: TGTGCCAGCAGCTTGGGATCGGGGAATAGCGCCTACAATGAGCAGTTCTTC
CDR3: CASSLGSGNSAYNEQFF

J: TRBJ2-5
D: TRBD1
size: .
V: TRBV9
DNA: TGTGCCAGCAGCGCCCGACAGGGGGCGCCTTTAGAGACCCAGTACTTC
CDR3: CASSARQGAPLETQYF

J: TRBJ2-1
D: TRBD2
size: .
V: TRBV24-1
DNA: TGTGCCACCAGGGGGAGACTAGCGGGAGAGTCTGGGAGCAATGAGCAGTTCTTC
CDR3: CATRGRLAGESGSNEQFF

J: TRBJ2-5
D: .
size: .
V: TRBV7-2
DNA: TGTGCCAGCAGCTCCGGACAGAGGGAGACCCAGTACTTC
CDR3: CASSSGQRETQYF

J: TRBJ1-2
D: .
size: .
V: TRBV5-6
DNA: TGTGCCAGCAGCTTGGTTGCAGGGGTAGGTGGCTACACCTTC
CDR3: CASSLVAGVGGYTF

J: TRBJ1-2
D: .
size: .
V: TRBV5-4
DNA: TGTGCCAGCAGCTTGGACAGGGTACATGGCTACACCTTC
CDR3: CASSLDRVHGYTF

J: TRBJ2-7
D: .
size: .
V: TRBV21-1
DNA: TGTGCCAGCAGCACTCGGGAGCTGAGCTCCTACGAGCAGTACTTC
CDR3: CASSTRELSSYEQYF

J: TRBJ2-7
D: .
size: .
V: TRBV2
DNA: TGTGCCAGCAGTGATATAGGACTTCTTTCCTACGAGCAGTACTTC
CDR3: CASSDIGLLSYEQYF

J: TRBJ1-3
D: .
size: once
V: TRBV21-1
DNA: TGTGCCAGCAGCAAAGGACCCCCCAGGGTAAAGACTGGAAACACCATATATTTT
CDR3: CASSKGPPRVKTGNTIYF